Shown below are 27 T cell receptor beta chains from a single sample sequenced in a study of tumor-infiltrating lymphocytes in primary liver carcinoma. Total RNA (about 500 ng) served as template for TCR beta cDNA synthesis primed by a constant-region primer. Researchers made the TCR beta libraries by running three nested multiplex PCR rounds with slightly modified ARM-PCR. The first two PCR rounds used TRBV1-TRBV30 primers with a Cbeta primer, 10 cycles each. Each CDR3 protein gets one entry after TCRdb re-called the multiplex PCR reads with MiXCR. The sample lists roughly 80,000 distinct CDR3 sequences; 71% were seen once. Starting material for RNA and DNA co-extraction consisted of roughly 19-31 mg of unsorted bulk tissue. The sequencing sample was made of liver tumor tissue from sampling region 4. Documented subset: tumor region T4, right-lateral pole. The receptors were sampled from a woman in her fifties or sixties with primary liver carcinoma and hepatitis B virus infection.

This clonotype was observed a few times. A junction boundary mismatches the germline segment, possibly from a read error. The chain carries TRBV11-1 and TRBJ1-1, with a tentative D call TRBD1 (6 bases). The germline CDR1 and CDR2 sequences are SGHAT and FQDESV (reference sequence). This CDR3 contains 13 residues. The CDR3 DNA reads TGTGCCAGCAGCCCCTACGGGGGCACTGAAGCTTCCTTT. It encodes CASSPYGGTEASF.

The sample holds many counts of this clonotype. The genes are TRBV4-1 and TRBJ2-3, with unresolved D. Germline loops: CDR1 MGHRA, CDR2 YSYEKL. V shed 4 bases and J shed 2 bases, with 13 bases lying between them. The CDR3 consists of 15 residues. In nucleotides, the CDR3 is TGCGCCAGCAGCCCCTTACCCTCCACCACAGATACGCAGTATTTT. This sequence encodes CASSPLPSTTDTQYF.

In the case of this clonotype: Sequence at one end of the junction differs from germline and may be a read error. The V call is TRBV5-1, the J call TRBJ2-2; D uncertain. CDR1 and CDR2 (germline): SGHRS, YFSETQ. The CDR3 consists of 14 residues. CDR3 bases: TGCGACAGCAGCTTGCCAGCGAACACCGGGGAGCTGTTTTTT. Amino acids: CDSSLPANTGELFF.

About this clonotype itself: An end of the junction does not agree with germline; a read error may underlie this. CDR3 sequence: CASSVDRTVELFF. CDR3 DNA sequence: TGTGCCAGCAGCGTAGATAGAACTGTGGAGCTGTTTTTT. This chain joins TRBV11-2 and TRBJ2-2; the D is unclear. Germline V gene data show CDR1 as SGHAT and CDR2 as FQNNGV. CDR3 length equals 13 residues.

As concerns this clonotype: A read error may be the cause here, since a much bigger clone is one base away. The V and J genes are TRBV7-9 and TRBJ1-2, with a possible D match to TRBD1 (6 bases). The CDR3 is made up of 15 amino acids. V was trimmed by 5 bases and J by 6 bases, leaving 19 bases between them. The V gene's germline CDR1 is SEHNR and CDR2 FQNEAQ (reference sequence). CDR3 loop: CASSLTGTWANGYTF. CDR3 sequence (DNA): TGTGCCAGCAGCCTCACCGGGACATGGGCGAATGGCTACACCTTC.

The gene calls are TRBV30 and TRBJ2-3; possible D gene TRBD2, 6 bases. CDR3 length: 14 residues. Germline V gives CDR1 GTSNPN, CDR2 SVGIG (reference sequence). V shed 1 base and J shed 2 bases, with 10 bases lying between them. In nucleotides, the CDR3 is TGTGCCTGGAGTGCTGGGGGGAACACAGATACGCAGTATTTT. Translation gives CAWSAGGNTDTQYF. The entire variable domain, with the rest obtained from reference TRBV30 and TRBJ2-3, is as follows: SQTIHQWPATLVQPVGSPLSLECTVEGTSNPNLYWYRQAAGRGLQLLFYSVGIGQISSEVPQNLSASRPQDRQFILSSKKLLLSDSGFYLCAWSAGGNTDTQYFGPGTRLTVL.

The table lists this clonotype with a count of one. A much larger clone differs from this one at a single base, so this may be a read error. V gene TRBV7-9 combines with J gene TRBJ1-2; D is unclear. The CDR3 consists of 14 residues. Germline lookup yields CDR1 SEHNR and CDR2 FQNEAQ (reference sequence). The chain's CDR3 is CASSAVAQNYGYIF. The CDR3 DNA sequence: TGTGCCAGCAGCGCCGTGGCACAAAACTATGGCTACATCTTC.

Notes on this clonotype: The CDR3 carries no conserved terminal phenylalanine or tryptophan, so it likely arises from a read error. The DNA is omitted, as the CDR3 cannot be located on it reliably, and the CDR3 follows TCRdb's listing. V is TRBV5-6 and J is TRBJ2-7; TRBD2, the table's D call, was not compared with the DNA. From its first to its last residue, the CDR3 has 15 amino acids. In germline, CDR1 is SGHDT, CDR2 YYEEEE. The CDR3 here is CASSLFADYSYEQHI.

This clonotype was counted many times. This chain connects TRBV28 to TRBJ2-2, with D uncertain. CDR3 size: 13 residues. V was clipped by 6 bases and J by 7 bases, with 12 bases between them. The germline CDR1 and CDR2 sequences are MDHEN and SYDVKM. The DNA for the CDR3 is TGTGCCAGCAGAGCCGGTGGGTTCGGGGAGCTGTTTTTT. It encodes CASRAGGFGELFF. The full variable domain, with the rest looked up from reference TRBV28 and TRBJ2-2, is DVKVTQSSRYLVKRTGEKVFLECVQDMDHENMFWYRQDPGLGLRLIYFSYDVKMKEKGDIPEGYSVSREKKERFSLILESASTNQTSMYLCASRAGGFGELFFGEGSRLTVL.

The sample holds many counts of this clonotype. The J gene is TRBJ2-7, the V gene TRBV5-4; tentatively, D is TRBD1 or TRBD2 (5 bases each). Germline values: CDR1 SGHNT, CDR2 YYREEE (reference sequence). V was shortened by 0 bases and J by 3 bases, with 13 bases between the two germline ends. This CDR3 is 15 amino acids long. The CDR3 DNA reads TGTGCCAGCAGCTTGGCGACCGGGGCAGGCTACGAGCAGTACTTC. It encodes CASSLATGAGYEQYF.

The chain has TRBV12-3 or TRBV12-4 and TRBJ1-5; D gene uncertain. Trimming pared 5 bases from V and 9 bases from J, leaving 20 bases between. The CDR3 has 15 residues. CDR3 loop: CASSPTMSSDLPQHF. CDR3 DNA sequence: TGTGCCAGCAGTCCGACAATGAGCTCCGATCTGCCCCAGCATTTT.

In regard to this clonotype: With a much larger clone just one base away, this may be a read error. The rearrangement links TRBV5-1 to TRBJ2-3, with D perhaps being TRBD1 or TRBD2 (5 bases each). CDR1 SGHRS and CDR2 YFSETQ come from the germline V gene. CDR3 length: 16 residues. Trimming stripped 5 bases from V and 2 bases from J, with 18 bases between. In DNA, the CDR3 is TGCGCCAGCAGGAGGACGGGGCAGGGAGTCACAGATACGCAGTATTTT. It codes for CASRRTGQGVTDTQYF.

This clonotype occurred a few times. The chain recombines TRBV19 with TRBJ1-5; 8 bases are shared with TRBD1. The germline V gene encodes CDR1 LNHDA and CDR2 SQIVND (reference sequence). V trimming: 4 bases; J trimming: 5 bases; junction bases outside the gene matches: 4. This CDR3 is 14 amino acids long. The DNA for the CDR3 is TGTGCCAGTAGTAGGGGACAGGACTATCAGCCCCAGCATTTT. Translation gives CASSRGQDYQPQHF.

CDR3 coding DNA: TGTGCCAGCAGCCGGACGCACCGGGGCACCTACGAGCAGTACTTC. Protein product: CASSRTHRGTYEQYF. The rearrangement uses TRBV11-1 and TRBJ2-7, with D perhaps matching TRBD1 or TRBD2 (5 bases each). Germline-derived CDR1 and CDR2 are SGHAT and FQDESV (reference sequence). This CDR3 is built from 15 residues. V lost 5 bases and J lost 2, with 16 bases in between. Full variable domain (remainder filled in from reference TRBV11-1 and TRBJ2-7): EAEVAQSPRYKITEKSQAVAFWCDPISGHATLYWYRQILGQGPELLVQFQDESVVDDSQLPKDRFSAERLKGVDSTLKIQPAELGDSAMYLCASSRTHRGTYEQYFGPGTRLTVT.

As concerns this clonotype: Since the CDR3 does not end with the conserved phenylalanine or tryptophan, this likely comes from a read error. The CDR3 sequence: CSAPLLGRETQYH. DNA for the CDR3: TGCAGCGCACCTCTTCTTGGTAGAGAGACCCAGTACCAC. The genes are TRBV29-1 and TRBJ2-5; D is unresolved. The CDR3 runs to 13 residues. Germline lookup yields CDR1 SQVTM and CDR2 ANQGSEA. Trimming cost V 7 bases and J 4 bases, with 16 bases left between them.

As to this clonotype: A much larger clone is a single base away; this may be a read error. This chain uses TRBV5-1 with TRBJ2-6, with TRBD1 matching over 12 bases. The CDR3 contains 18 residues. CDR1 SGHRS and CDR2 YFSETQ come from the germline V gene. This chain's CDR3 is CASSKGQGAVNGANVMTF. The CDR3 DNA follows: TGCGCCAGCAGCAAGGGACAGGGGGCGGTGAATGGGGCCAACGTCATGACTTTC.

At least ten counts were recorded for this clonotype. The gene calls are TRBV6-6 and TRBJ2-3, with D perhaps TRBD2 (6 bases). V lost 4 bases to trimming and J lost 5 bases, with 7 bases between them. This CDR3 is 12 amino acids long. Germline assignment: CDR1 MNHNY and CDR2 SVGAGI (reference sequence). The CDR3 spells CASSSSVDTQYF. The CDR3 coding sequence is TGTGCCAGCAGTTCTAGCGTAGATACGCAGTATTTT.

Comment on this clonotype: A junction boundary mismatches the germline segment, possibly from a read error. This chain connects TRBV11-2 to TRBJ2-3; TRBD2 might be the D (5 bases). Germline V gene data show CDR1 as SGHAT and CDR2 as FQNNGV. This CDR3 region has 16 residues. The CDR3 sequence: CASSLFSETNTDTQYF. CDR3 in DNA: TGTGCCAGTAGCTTATTCAGCGAGACTAACACAGATACGCAGTATTTT.

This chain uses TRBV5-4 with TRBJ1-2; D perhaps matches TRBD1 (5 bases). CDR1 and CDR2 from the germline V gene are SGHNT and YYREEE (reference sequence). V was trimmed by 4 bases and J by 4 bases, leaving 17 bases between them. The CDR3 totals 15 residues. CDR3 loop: CASSLAWGVVYGYTF. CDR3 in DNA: TGTGCCAGCAGCCTTGCCTGGGGGGTGGTCTATGGCTACACCTTC.

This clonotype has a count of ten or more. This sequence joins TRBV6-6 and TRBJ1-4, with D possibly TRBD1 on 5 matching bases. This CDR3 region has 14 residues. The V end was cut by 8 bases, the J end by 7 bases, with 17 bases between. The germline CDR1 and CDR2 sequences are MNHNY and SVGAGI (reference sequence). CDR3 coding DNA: TGTGCCAGCCGCCTGGGGGGGGGAGGTGAAAAACTGTTTTTT. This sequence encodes CASRLGGGGEKLFF.

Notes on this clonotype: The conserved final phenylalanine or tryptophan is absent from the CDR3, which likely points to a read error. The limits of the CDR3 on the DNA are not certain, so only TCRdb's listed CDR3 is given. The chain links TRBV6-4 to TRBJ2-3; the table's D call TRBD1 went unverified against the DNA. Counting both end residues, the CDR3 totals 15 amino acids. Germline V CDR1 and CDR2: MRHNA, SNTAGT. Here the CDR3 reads CASSDGTGGTDTHYL.

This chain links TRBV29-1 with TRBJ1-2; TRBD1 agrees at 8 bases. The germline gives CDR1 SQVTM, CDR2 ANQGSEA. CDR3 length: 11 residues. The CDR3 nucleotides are TGCAGTATTGAAAGGGACAGGGGCTACACCTTC. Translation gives CSIERDRGYTF.

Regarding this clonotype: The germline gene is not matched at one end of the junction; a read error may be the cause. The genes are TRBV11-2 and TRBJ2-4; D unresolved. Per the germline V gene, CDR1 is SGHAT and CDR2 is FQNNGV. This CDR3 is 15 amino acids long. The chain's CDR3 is CVSSLDGWWCDIQYF. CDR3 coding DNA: TGTGTCAGCAGCTTAGATGGTTGGTGGTGCGACATTCAGTACTTC.

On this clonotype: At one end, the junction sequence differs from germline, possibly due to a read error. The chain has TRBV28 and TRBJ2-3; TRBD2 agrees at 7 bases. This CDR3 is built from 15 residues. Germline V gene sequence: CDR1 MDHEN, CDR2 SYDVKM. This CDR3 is CASSRERGDTNTQYF. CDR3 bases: TGTGCCAGCAGTCGAGAGCGGGGAGACACAAATACGCAGTATTTT.

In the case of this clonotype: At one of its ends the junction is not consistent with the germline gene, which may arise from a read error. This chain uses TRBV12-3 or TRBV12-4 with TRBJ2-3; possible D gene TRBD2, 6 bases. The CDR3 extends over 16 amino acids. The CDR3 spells CSSTTGRRGSTDTQYF. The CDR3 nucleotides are TGTTCCAGCACCACGGGGCGGCGGGGAAGCACAGATACGCAGTATTTT.

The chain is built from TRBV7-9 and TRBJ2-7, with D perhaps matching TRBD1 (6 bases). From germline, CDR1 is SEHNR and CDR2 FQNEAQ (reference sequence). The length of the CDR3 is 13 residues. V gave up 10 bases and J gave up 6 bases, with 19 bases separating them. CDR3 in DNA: TGTGCCAACTCCTGGGGCAGGGACATCGAGCAGTACTTC. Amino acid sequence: CANSWGRDIEQYF.

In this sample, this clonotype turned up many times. The DNA for the CDR3 is TGTGCCAGCAGTCCCCTCCCGCCTAATAAAGTCCGGCAGTACTTC. Its protein product is CASSPLPPNKVRQYF. The rearrangement links TRBV28 to TRBJ2-7, with D hard to call. Germline values: CDR1 MDHEN, CDR2 SYDVKM. This CDR3 comprises 15 residues. V gave up 5 bases and J gave up 9 bases, with 23 bases separating them.